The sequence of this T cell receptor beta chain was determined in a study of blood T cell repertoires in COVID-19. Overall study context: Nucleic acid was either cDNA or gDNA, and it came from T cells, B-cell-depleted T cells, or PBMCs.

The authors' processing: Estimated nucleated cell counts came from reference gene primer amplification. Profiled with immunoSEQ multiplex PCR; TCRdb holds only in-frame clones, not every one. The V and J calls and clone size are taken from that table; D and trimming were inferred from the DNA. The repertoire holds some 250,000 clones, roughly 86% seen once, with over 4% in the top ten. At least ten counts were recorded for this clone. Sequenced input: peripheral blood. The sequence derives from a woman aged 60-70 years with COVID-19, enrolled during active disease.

This CDR3 reads CAISEFSGSSYEQYF. DNA for the CDR3: TGTGCCATCAGTGAGTTCAGCGGGAGCTCCTACGAGCAGTACTTC. V usage is TRBV10-3 and J usage is TRBJ2-7, with 8 bases fitting TRBD2. Trimming cost V 1 base and J 0 bases; bases outside gene matches: 2. The CDR3 totals 15 residues. Germline lookup yields CDR1 ENHRY and CDR2 SYGVKD.